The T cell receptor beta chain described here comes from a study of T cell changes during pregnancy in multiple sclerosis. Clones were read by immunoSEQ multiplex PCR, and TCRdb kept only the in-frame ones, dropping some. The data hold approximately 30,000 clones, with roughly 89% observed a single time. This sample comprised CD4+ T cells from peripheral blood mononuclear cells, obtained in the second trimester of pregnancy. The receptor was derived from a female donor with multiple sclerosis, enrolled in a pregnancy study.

CDR3 sequence: CASSLTYSTDTQYF. As DNA, the CDR3 is TGCGCCAGCAGCCTGACATATAGCACAGATACGCAGTATTTT. This chain uses TRBV5-1 with TRBJ2-3; no reliable D call. The V gene lost 4 bases and the J gene lost 0 bases, with 9 bases spanning the gap. The CDR3 spans 14 residues. CDR1 SGHRS and CDR2 YFSETQ come from the germline V gene.